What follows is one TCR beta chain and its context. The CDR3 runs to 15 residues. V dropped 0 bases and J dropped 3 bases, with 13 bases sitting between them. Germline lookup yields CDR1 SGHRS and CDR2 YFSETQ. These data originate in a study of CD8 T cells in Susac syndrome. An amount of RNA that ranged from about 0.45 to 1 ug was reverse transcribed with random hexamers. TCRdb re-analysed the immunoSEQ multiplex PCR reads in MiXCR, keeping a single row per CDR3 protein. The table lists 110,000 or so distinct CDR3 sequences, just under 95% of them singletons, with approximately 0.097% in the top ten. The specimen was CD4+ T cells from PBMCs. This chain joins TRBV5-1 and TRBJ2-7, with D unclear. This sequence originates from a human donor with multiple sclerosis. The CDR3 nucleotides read TGCGCCAGCAGCTTGGAAGGAGATACGGGCTACGAGCAGTACTTC. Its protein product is CASSLEGDTGYEQYF.